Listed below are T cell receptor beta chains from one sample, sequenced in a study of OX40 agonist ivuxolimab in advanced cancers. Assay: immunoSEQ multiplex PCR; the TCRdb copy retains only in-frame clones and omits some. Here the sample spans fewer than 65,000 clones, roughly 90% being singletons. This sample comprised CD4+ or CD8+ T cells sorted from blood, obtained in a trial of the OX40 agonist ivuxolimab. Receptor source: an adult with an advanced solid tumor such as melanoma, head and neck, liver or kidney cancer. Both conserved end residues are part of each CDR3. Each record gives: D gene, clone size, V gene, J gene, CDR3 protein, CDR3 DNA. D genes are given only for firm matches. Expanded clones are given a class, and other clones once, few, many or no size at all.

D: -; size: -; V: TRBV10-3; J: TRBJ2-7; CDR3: CAISELGGFSYEQYF; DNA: TGTGCCATCAGTGAGCTGGGCGGGTTCTCCTACGAGCAGTACTTC
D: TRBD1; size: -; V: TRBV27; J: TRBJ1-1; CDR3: CASRDRGNTEAFF; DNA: TGTGCCAGCAGGGACAGGGGGAACACTGAAGCTTTCTTT
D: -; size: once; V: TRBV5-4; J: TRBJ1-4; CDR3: CASSFAGTKKKLFF; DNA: TGTGCCAGCAGCTTCGCGGGGACCAAGAAAAAACTGTTTTTT
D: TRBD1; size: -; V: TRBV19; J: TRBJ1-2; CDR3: CASSIVTGADGYTF; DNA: TGTGCCAGTAGTATTGTGACAGGGGCGGATGGCTACACCTTC
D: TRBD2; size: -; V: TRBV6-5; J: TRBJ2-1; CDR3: CASSYSRRGGEDEQFF; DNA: TGTGCCAGCAGTTACTCACGGCGGGGGGGCGAGGATGAGCAGTTCTTC
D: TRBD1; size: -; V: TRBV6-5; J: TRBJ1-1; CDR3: CASSDGTAFEAFF; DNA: TGTGCCAGCAGTGACGGGACAGCCTTTGAAGCTTTCTTT
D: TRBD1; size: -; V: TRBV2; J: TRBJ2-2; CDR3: CASSRTGGSYTGELFF; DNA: TGTGCCAGCAGTCGGACAGGGGGATCCTACACCGGGGAGCTGTTTTTT
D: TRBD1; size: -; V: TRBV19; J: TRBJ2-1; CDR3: CASSPGQDMNEQFF; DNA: TGTGCCAGTTCCCCCGGACAGGATATGAATGAGCAGTTCTTC
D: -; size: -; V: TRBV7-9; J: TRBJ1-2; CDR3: CASSLGEGNYGYTF; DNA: TGTGCCAGCAGCTTAGGGGAAGGGAACTATGGCTACACCTTC
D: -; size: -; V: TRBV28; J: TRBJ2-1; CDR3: CASTISSSSYNEQFF; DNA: TGTGCCAGCACTATTTCTTCGAGCTCCTACAATGAGCAGTTCTTC
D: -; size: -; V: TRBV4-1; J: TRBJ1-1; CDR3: CASSRLQGEDTEAFF; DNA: TGCGCCAGCAGCCGCTTACAGGGAGAAGACACTGAAGCTTTCTTT
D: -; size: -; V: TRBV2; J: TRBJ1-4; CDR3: CASSDGFGLETNEKLFF; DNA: TGTGCCAGCAGTGACGGATTTGGTCTAGAAACTAATGAAAAACTGTTTTTT
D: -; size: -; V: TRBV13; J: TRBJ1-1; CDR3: CASSFRRARNTEAFF; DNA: TGTGCCAGCAGCTTCCGCCGGGCCCGGAACACTGAAGCTTTCTTT
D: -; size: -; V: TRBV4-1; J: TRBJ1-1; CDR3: CASSQATLRDGYTEAFF; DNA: TGCGCCAGCAGCCAAGCGACACTCCGGGACGGATACACTGAAGCTTTCTTT
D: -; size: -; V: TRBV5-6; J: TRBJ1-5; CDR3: CASSLGSGTGSQPQHF; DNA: TGTGCCAGCAGCTTGGGTTCAGGGACCGGCTCCCAGCCCCAGCATTTT
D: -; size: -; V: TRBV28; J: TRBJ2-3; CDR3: CASRAGTFTDTQYF; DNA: TGTGCCAGCAGAGCCGGGACCTTCACAGATACGCAGTATTTT
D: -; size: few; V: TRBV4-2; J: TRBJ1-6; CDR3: CASSQDRGSPLHF; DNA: TGTGCCAGCAGCCAAGATCGAGGGTCACCCCTCCACTTT
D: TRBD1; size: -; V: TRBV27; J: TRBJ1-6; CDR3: CASRTGQGSSPLHF; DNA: TGTGCCAGCAGGACGGGACAGGGGAGTTCACCCCTCCACTTT
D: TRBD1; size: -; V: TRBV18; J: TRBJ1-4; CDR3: CASSPDRTGMEKLFF; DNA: TGTGCCAGCTCACCAGATAGGACAGGGATGGAAAAACTGTTTTTT
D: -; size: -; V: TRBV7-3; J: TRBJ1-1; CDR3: CASSPGHGGLNTEAFF; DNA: TGTGCCAGCAGCCCGGGACACGGAGGATTGAACACTGAAGCTTTCTTT
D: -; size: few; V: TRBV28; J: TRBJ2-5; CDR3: CASSHLETQYF; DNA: TGTGCCAGCAGTCACCTCGAGACCCAGTACTTC
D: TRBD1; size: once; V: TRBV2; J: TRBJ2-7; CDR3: CAGGQGAYEQYF; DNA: TGTGCCGGCGGACAGGGAGCCTACGAGCAGTACTTC
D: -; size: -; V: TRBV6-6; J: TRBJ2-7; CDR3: CASSYEQSSYEQYF; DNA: TGTGCCAGCAGTTACGAACAGAGCTCCTACGAGCAGTACTTC
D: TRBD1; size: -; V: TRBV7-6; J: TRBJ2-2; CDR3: CASSLPRGPVTGELFF; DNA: TGTGCCAGCAGTTTGCCCAGGGGGCCGGTCACCGGGGAGCTGTTTTTT
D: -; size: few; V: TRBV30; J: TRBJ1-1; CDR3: CAWSAGSNTEAFF; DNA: TGTGCCTGGAGTGCCGGCTCGAACACTGAAGCTTTCTTT
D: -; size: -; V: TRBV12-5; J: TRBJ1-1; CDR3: CASGLLLRDTLDTEAFF; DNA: TGTGCTAGTGGTTTGCTCCTCCGGGACACCTTGGACACTGAAGCTTTCTTT
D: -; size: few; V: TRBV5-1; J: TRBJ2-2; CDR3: CASSPENTGELFF; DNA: TGCGCCAGCAGCCCCGAGAACACCGGGGAGCTGTTTTTT
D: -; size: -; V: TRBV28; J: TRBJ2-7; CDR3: CASSTAGREQYF; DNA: TGTGCCAGCAGTACGGCGGGTAGGGAGCAGTACTTC
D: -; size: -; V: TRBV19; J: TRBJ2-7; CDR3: CASSTVPYEQYF; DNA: TGTGCCAGTAGTACGGTACCCTACGAGCAGTACTTC
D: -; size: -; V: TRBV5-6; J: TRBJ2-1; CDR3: CASSLGTSYNEQFF; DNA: TGTGCCAGCAGCCTAGGGACATCCTACAATGAGCAGTTCTTC
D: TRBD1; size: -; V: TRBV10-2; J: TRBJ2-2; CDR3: CASSFQPGQGPTNTGELFF; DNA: TGCGCCAGCAGTTTCCAGCCGGGACAGGGGCCCACAAACACCGGGGAGCTGTTTTTT
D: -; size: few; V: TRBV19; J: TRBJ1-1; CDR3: CASSVTGSGGTEAFF; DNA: TGTGCCAGTAGCGTCACAGGGAGCGGAGGCACTGAAGCTTTCTTT
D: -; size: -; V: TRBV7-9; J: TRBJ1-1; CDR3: CASSWSGGVGAEAFF; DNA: TGTGCCAGCAGCTGGTCGGGGGGGGTCGGTGCTGAAGCTTTCTTT
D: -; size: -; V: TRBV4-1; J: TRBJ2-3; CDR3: CASSWGLPTDTQYF; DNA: TGCGCCAGCAGCTGGGGACTTCCTACAGATACGCAGTATTTT
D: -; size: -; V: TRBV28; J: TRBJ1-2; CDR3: CASSGQPKFYGYTF; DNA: TGTGCCAGCAGCGGACAGCCTAAGTTCTATGGCTACACCTTC
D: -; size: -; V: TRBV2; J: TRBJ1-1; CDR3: CASTLGGVTEAFF; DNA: TGTGCCAGCACGCTAGGGGGGGTCACTGAAGCTTTCTTT
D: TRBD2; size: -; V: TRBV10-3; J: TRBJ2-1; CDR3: CAIGLSGGDNEQFF; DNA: TGTGCCATCGGATTGTCGGGAGGAGACAATGAGCAGTTCTTC
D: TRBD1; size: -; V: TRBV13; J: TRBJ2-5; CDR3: CASSAAGTGTETQYF; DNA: TGTGCCAGCAGCGCAGCCGGGACAGGGACAGAGACCCAGTACTTC
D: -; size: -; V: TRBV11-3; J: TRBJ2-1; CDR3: CASSELDYNEQFF; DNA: TGTGCCAGCAGCGAACTGGACTACAATGAGCAGTTCTTC